The clone carrying this TCR beta chain was seen a handful of times. Germline values: CDR1 SGHTA, CDR2 FQGNSA. The CDR3 contains 14 residues. V was clipped by 1 base and J by 2 bases, with 8 bases between them. The source of the sample is a study of patients and donors after allogeneic stem cell transplantation. Using its own MiXCR run on the RT-PCR reads, TCRdb lists one record per CDR3 protein. This table holds 410,000 or so distinct CDR3 sequences, around 16% found once. Sequencing input: blood, either unsorted or a sorted T cell fraction (not recorded which). The clonotype originates from a human donor who was either an allogeneic HSCT recipient or a stem cell or donor lymphocyte infusion donor (not recorded which). It is not recorded whose cells these are; they may come from a transplant donor. This chain links TRBV7-2 with TRBJ1-2, with D possibly TRBD1 on 5 matching bases. CDR3 sequence: CASSLGPGNYGYTF. The DNA of the CDR3 is TGTGCCAGCAGCTTAGGTCCAGGGAACTATGGCTACACCTTC. Looking up the rest from reference TRBV7-2 and TRBJ1-2 gives the full variable domain: GAGVSQSPSNKVTEKGKDVELRCDPISGHTALYWYRQSLGQGLEFLIYFQGNSAPDKSGLPSDRFSAERTGGSVSTLTIQRTQQEDSAVYLCASSLGPGNYGYTFGSGTRLTVV.